Following are 13 T cell receptor beta chains from one sample sequenced in a study of cytomegalovirus exposure and HLA in healthy donors. The study ran its PCR with 60 Vbeta and 13 Jbeta primers. Assay used: immunoSEQ multiplex PCR; TCRdb lists only in-frame clones, some missing. The table has some 130,000 clones, 80% seen once. The source material was PBMCs. Receptor source: a man younger than 40 in good health and CMV-seronegative.

This chain connects TRBV25-1 to TRBJ2-1; a possible D gene is TRBD2 (6 bases). Germline CDR1 MGHDK, CDR2 SYGVNS. The CDR3 totals 14 residues. With 8 bases removed from V and 5 bases from J, the gap between germline ends came to 16 bases. CDR3 sequence reads: CASQKAGINNEQFF. The CDR3 DNA is TGTGCCAGCCAGAAAGCGGGTATAAACAATGAGCAGTTCTTC.

V and J are TRBV6-1 and TRBJ1-5; possibly TRBD1 for D (5 bases). The V gene's germline CDR1 is MNHNS and CDR2 SASEGT. V was cut by 7 bases and J by 5 bases, with 15 bases left in between. The CDR3 totals 14 residues. The CDR3 protein is CASNGGGNYQPQHF. The CDR3 DNA is TGTGCCAGCAACGGGGGAGGGAACTATCAGCCCCAGCATTTT.

Here the CDR3 reads CASSILSWDSSKKLFF. The CDR3, as DNA: TGTGCCAGTAGTATCCTCTCCTGGGACAGTTCGAAGAAACTGTTTTTT. The chain is built from TRBV19 and TRBJ1-4, with 7 bases identical to TRBD1. With V trimmed by 3 bases and J by 11 bases, 15 bases remained unmatched. The CDR3 has 16 residues. The germline V gene encodes CDR1 LNHDA and CDR2 SQIVND (reference sequence).

This clone has only one observation. The gene calls are TRBV25-1 and TRBJ2-5; D uncertain. The CDR3 consists of 13 residues. Germline V lookup: CDR1 MGHDK, CDR2 SYGVNS. Between the trimmed V and J ends, which lost 4 bases and 7 bases, there was a span of 13 bases. CDR3 nucleotides: TGTGCCAGCAGTGTACAAGGCTCGGGGACCCAGTACTTC. Translating gives CASSVQGSGTQYF. The variable domain in full, completed from reference TRBV25-1 and TRBJ2-5, reads EADIYQTPRYLVIGTGKKITLECSQTMGHDKMYWYQQDPGMELHLIHYSYGVNSTEKGDLSSESTVSRIRTEHFPLTLESARPSHTSQYLCASSVQGSGTQYFGPGTRLLVL.

This chain uses TRBV18 with TRBJ2-2, with TRBD1 as a possible D gene (5 bases). Per the germline V gene, CDR1 is KGHSH and CDR2 is LQKENI. Trimming pared 6 bases from V and 6 bases from J, leaving 14 bases between. The CDR3 has 14 residues. CDR3 bases: TGTGCCAGCTCCCCCCAGACAGAGTCCGGGGAGCTGTTTTTT. Translation: CASSPQTESGELFF.

This sequence joins TRBV11-2 and TRBJ1-1; 11 bases agree with TRBD1. J was trimmed by 7 bases and V by 5 bases; bases with no gene match: 6. Germline loops: CDR1 SGHAT, CDR2 FQNNGV. The CDR3 length is 14 residues. The CDR3 reads CASSQRTGGSEAFF. The DNA of the CDR3 is TGTGCCAGCAGCCAGCGGACAGGGGGCAGTGAAGCTTTCTTT.

The rearrangement joins TRBV28 to TRBJ2-2; D is uncertain. CDR1 is MDHEN, CDR2 SYDVKM, per germline. The CDR3 is 14 amino acids. The V end lost 3 bases, the J end lost 8 bases, and 13 bases lay between the germline ends. For the CDR3, the DNA is TGTGCCAGCAGTTTCTACCCAACCCCGGGGGAGCTGTTTTTT. Translated, it gives CASSFYPTPGELFF.

This clone showed up just once. The chain carries TRBV19 and TRBJ2-1; TRBD2 matches at 7 bases. V dropped 3 bases and J dropped 6; count of bases not matched to a gene: 8. CDR3 length: 15 amino acids. Germline V gives CDR1 LNHDA, CDR2 SQIVND (reference sequence). The CDR3 loop reads CASSIGGIGVNEQFF. The CDR3, as DNA: TGTGCCAGTAGTATCGGGGGGATTGGGGTCAATGAGCAGTTCTTC. The full variable domain, its missing parts supplied by reference TRBV19 and TRBJ2-1, is DGGITQSPKYLFRKEGQNVTLSCEQNLNHDAMYWYRQDPGQGLRLIYYSQIVNDFQKGDIAEGYSVSREKKESFPLTVTSAQKNPTAFYLCASSIGGIGVNEQFFGPGTRLTVL.

The genes are TRBV11-3 and TRBJ2-3, with 7 bases lining up with TRBD2. Germline-derived CDR1 and CDR2 are SGHNT and YENEEA. CDR3 length: 14 amino acids. V lost 2 bases to trimming and J lost 6 bases; unmatched junction nucleotides: 5. The CDR3 DNA reads TGTGCCAGCAGCTTAACTAGCGAGCTGGATACGCAGTATTTT. It specifies CASSLTSELDTQYF.

The chain joins TRBV7-9 to TRBJ1-2; 10 nucleotides agree with TRBD1. J lost 5 bases, V lost 5 bases, and 5 bases had no gene match. The CDR3 covers 14 residues. In germline, CDR1 is SEHNR, CDR2 FQNEAQ (reference sequence). In DNA, the CDR3 is TGTGCCAGCAGCCTCGGGACAGGGGATTATGGCTACACCTTC. Protein: CASSLGTGDYGYTF.

The J gene is TRBJ2-1, the V gene TRBV5-1; 7 bases match TRBD1. After removal of 4 bases from V and 6 bases from J, the junction contained 7 bases not matched to a gene. This CDR3 has 14 residues. The germline V gene has CDR1 SGHRS and CDR2 YFSETQ. CDR3 protein: CASSRRQGGNEQFF. CDR3 in DNA: TGCGCCAGCAGCAGAAGACAGGGCGGCAATGAGCAGTTCTTC. Based on the CDR3 plus reference TRBV5-1 and TRBJ2-1, the full variable domain is KAGVTQTPRYLIKTRGQQVTLSCSPISGHRSVSWYQQTPGQGLQFLFEYFSETQRNKGNFPGRFSGRQFSNSRSEMNVSTLELGDSALYLCASSRRQGGNEQFFGPGTRLTVL.

CDR3 sequence (DNA): TGTGCCAGCAGTTTCAACAGGGGGAACACTGAAGCTTTCTTT. As protein: CASSFNRGNTEAFF. This chain links TRBV28 with TRBJ1-1; 7 bases match TRBD1. Per the germline V gene, CDR1 is MDHEN and CDR2 is SYDVKM. The CDR3 loop spans 14 amino acids. The J segment lost 1 base and the V segment lost 3 bases, leaving 2 bases of the junction unmatched.

V and J are TRBV5-1 and TRBJ2-4, with 7 nucleotides matching TRBD1. Germline CDR1 is SGHRS and CDR2 is YFSETQ. The CDR3 runs 16 residues. The ends lost 3 bases at V and 0 bases at J; junction bases unmatched: 6. In DNA form, the CDR3 reads TGCGCCAGCAGCTCCCGGGACAGCCTAGCCAAAAACATTCAGTACTTC. Translation gives CASSSRDSLAKNIQYF.